The clone carrying this TCR beta chain has just a few counts. Its antigen is not known. At one boundary the junction diverges from the germline segment, which might be a read error. CDR3 length equals 14 residues. CDR1 is SQVTM, CDR2 ANQGSEA, per germline. These data belong to a study of blood T cells in healthy people across ages. Regarding the study as a whole: Diversity figures derived from one million T cells were judged to underestimate the true value.

Alongside a J-beta primer mix, a sample-barcoded 5' primer served in a second PCR lasting about 6 to 12 cycles. TCRdb called the 5' RACE reads again in MiXCR, with one record for every CDR3 protein. Among around 1,900,000 distinct CDR3 sequences listed, roughly two fifths were seen once. The chain joins TRBV29-1 to TRBJ2-6; D perhaps matches TRBD1 (6 bases). What was sequenced was blood. The TCR comes from a human donor in good health. CDR3: CSVLQGSGANVQTF. The CDR3 DNA follows: TGCAGCGTACTACAGGGCTCTGGGGCCAACGTCCAGACTTTC.